The 5 T cell receptor beta chains presented below share a single source sample, sequenced in a study of T cells in pancreatic ductal adenocarcinoma. Selected pancreatic ductal adenocarcinoma patients had undergone surgery without neoadjuvant therapy. Clones were read by immunoSEQ multiplex PCR, and TCRdb kept only the in-frame ones, dropping some. The sample has roughly 10,000 clones; 60% to 80% are singletons. The sample comprised pancreatic tumor tissue. The receptors come from a human donor with pancreatic ductal adenocarcinoma.

J is TRBJ1-4 and V is TRBV4-2; D call uncertain. CDR1 is LGHNA and CDR2 is YNFKEQ in the germline V gene. The CDR3 runs to 15 residues. The V gene lost 3 bases and the J gene lost 5 bases, with 13 bases spanning the gap. CDR3 protein: CASSQNGNQNEKLFF. CDR3 coding DNA: TGTGCCAGCAGCCAGAATGGTAATCAAAATGAAAAACTGTTTTTT.

The gene calls are TRBV5-6 and TRBJ2-7; D gene uncertain. The germline gives CDR1 SGHDT, CDR2 YYEEEE. With 2 bases removed from V and 6 bases from J, the gap between germline ends came to 18 bases. This CDR3 has 15 residues. Here the CDR3 DNA reads TGTGCCAGCAGCTTTTTGTCAACAAAAGGTCTCGAGCAGTACTTC. Protein: CASSFLSTKGLEQYF.

The gene calls are TRBV7-9 and TRBJ2-3; 7 positions agree with TRBD2. Germline CDR1 SEHNR, CDR2 FQNEAQ (reference sequence). V shed 3 bases and J 4 bases; nucleotides not matched to a gene: 7. CDR3 length: 15 amino acids. The CDR3 loop reads CASSLMGLRADTQYF. The CDR3, as DNA: TGTGCCAGCAGCTTGATGGGACTACGCGCAGATACGCAGTATTTT.

The chain carries TRBV5-4 and TRBJ2-3; 8 bases agree with TRBD2. The CDR3 contains 16 residues. In germline, CDR1 is SGHNT, CDR2 YYREEE (reference sequence). J was trimmed by 6 bases and V by 1 base; bases with no gene match: 10. This CDR3 is CASSLPFRGGPDTQYF. The CDR3 coding sequence is TGTGCCAGCAGCTTGCCATTCCGGGGGGGCCCGGATACGCAGTATTTT. The whole variable domain, filled in from reference TRBV5-4 and TRBJ2-3, reads ETGVTQSPTHLIKTRGQQVTLRCSSQSGHNTVSWYQQALGQGPQFIFQYYREEENGRGNFPPRFSGLQFPNYSSELNVNALELDDSALYLCASSLPFRGGPDTQYFGPGTRLTVL.

The chain recombines TRBV4-2 with TRBJ2-1; D is uncertain. This CDR3 has 14 amino acids. CDR1 is LGHNA and CDR2 is YNFKEQ in the germline V gene. The V end lost 0 bases, the J end lost 7 bases, and 10 bases lay between the germline ends. The CDR3 sequence is CASSQDGSVNEQFF. DNA of the CDR3: TGTGCCAGCAGCCAAGATGGATCAGTGAATGAGCAGTTCTTC.